This T cell receptor beta chain was identified in a study of shared clonotypes between healthy human individuals. The test was conducted at deep level. This table comes from immunoSEQ multiplex PCR, and its TCRdb copy is limited to in-frame clones, with some not included. The sample lists some 2 million clones, over 85% occurring once. In the case of this clone: Antigen specificity is unknown.

V gave up 0 bases and J gave up 10 bases, with 8 bases separating them. The length of the CDR3 is 12 residues. CDR1 SGDLS and CDR2 YYNGEE come from the germline V gene. CD45RO-negative, CCR7-selected cells formed the naive CD8 fraction, which excluded terminally differentiated effector memory CD45RA+ cells. Study-wide findings and caveats: Among donors, clonotype sharing was expected to be affected by sequencing depth. Having only a few donors restricted how much genetic and exposure-history diversity was captured.

Sample: naive CD8+ T cells sorted from blood. The source of this sequence is a man aged 18 to 29 in good health. J is TRBJ2-1 and V is TRBV9; D unresolved. The CDR3 sequence is CASSVDSKEQFF. Written as DNA, the CDR3 is TGTGCCAGCAGCGTAGATTCTAAGGAGCAGTTCTTC.